Given below is one T cell receptor (beta chain) in context. Method: immunoSEQ multiplex PCR; TCRdb's copy keeps in-frame clones and lacks some. In the table there are approximately 70,000 clones, about nine tenths of which are singletons. The data belong to a study of control samples from healthy donors and cancer patients. V was clipped by 4 bases and J by 3 bases, with 13 bases between them. This CDR3 comprises 14 residues. Per germline, CDR1 SGHRS and CDR2 YFSETQ. V gene TRBV5-1 combines with J gene TRBJ1-2; tentatively, D is TRBD1 (5 bases). Material for sequencing was PBMCs. The sequence came from a woman in her forties or fifties with colorectal cancer. CDR3 residues: CASSPGDRYYGYTF. In nucleotides, the CDR3 is TGCGCCAGCAGCCCGGGAGACAGATACTATGGCTACACCTTC. Drawing the rest from reference TRBV5-1 and TRBJ1-2, the complete variable domain is KAGVTQTPRYLIKTRGQQVTLSCSPISGHRSVSWYQQTPGQGLQFLFEYFSETQRNKGNFPGRFSGRQFSNSRSEMNVSTLELGDSALYLCASSPGDRYYGYTFGSGTRLTVV.